These T cell receptor beta chains were read from a single sample in a study of regulatory T cells in long-lasting Graves disease. TCRdb reprocessed the multiplex PCR reads with MiXCR, giving one entry per CDR3 protein. The sample lists fewer than 550,000 distinct CDR3 sequences, 16% seen once, with roughly 23% in the top ten. Another study also made use of these data, one on T cells in Graves' hyperthyroidism and ophthalmopathy.

Here the sequenced sample was peripheral blood mononuclear cells (PBMCs), taken at new diagnosis, from a patient treated with antithyroid drugs. These receptors all stem from a woman younger than 30 with Graves disease. Both conserved end residues are part of each CDR3. A D gene is named only where the DNA matches it firmly. Where a row states a size, it is once, few, many or the class of an expanded clone; other rows omit it.

D gene	V gene	clone size	J gene	CDR3 DNA	CDR3 protein
-	TRBV7-2	many	TRBJ2-1	TGTGCCAGCAGCTTCGAGAGGCTAGCCGAGTTCTTC	CASSFERLAEFF
TRBD2	TRBV12-3/TRBV12-4	few	TRBJ2-1	TGTGCCAGCATAGGGGACTACTACAATGAGCAGTTCTTC	CASIGDYYNEQFF
TRBD1	TRBV29-1	many	TRBJ2-1	TGCAGCGTCTCCAGGGGGCTCGATGAGCAGTTCTTC	CSVSRGLDEQFF
TRBD2	TRBV2	many	TRBJ2-1	TGTGCCACCGTGGGGACTAACAATGAGCAGTTCTTC	CATVGTNNEQFF
TRBD1	TRBV28	-	TRBJ2-7	TGTGCCAGCGGGACAGGGCCTTACGAGCAGTACTTC	CASGTGPYEQYF
TRBD1	TRBV12-3/TRBV12-4	-	TRBJ2-2	TGTGCCAGCAGTTTAGCTGCCGGGACAGGGGGCTCCGGGGAGCTGTTTTTT	CASSLAAGTGGSGELFF
-	TRBV6-1	many	TRBJ2-7	TGTGCCAGCAGAGCCAGAAGCGAGCAGTACTTC	CASRARSEQYF
-	TRBV11-1	few	TRBJ1-1	TGTGCCAGCAGCTTAGACCAATTGAGCACTGAAGCTTTCTTT	CASSLDQLSTEAFF
TRBD1	TRBV7-2	many	TRBJ1-1	TGTGCCAGCAGCTTCACAGGGGCGGGTGAAGCTTTCTTT	CASSFTGAGEAFF
-	TRBV24-1	-	TRBJ2-1	TGTGCCACCAGTGTGCGAGCCGGGAATGAGCAGTTCTTC	CATSVRAGNEQFF
TRBD1	TRBV9	few	TRBJ2-1	TGTGCCAGCGGCCTAACAGGGGGCCCCTACAATGAGCAGTTCTTC	CASGLTGGPYNEQFF
-	TRBV3-2	few	TRBJ2-2	TGTGCCAGCACCCGCGGGAGCCGCACCGGGGAGCTGTTTTTT	CASTRGSRTGELFF
-	TRBV5-6	few	TRBJ2-7	TGTGCCAGCAGCTTGCTAAGTATTGATGGCAACGAGCAGTACTTC	CASSLLSIDGNEQYF
TRBD1	TRBV6-2/TRBV6-3	few	TRBJ1-2	TGTGCCAGCAGGGACAGGAGCTACACCTTC	CASRDRSYTF
TRBD2	TRBV6-1	-	TRBJ2-7	TGTGCCAGCAGTCCGTTAGCGGGAATCTTCTACGAGCAGTACTTC	CASSPLAGIFYEQYF
-	TRBV10-1	many	TRBJ2-1	TGCGCCAGCAGTGAGGGACAGTACAATGAGCAGTTCTTC	CASSEGQYNEQFF
-	TRBV12-3/TRBV12-4	many	TRBJ1-2	TGTGCCAGCAGTCCCCCCGGGACACCCTATGGCTACACCTTC	CASSPPGTPYGYTF
TRBD2	TRBV6-5	many	TRBJ2-3	TGTGCCAGCAGTTACAGCGGGACGGGTACAGATACGCAGTATTTT	CASSYSGTGTDTQYF
-	TRBV3-1	-	TRBJ2-3	TGTGCCAGCAGTATAGCGGTAATAGGCACAGATACGCAGTATTTT	CASSIAVIGTDTQYF
TRBD1	TRBV20-1	-	TRBJ2-4	TGCAGTGCTACGACCTCGACAGGGACGGGGTCCCTAGCCAAAAACATTCAGTACTTC	CSATTSTGTGSLAKNIQYF
TRBD2	TRBV28	many	TRBJ2-1	TGTGCCAGCAGAGGGACTAGCGGGAGGGTTGAGCAGTTCTTC	CASRGTSGRVEQFF
-	TRBV6-1	many	TRBJ2-4	TGTGCCAGCAAGGGGGGGGCCATTCAGTACTTC	CASKGGAIQYF
-	TRBV4-3	few	TRBJ2-5	TGCGCCAGCAGCCAAGCCAGTTTTCGGGGGAGGTCAGAGACCCAGTACTTC	CASSQASFRGRSETQYF
TRBD1	TRBV19	-	TRBJ1-3	TGTGCCAGTAGTGCCGGGACAGAGAACTCTGGAAACACCATATATTTT	CASSAGTENSGNTIYF
-	TRBV7-8	few	TRBJ2-7	TGTGCCAGCAGCTTATATGAGAGCTACGAGCAGTACTTC	CASSLYESYEQYF
-	TRBV20-1	many	TRBJ2-5	TGCAGTGCTAGAGAAGGAGGAGAGACCCAGTACTTC	CSAREGGETQYF
TRBD2	TRBV5-1	few	TRBJ2-7	TGCGCCAGCAGCTTGGGGACTAGCGTTCCCTACGAGCAGTACTTC	CASSLGTSVPYEQYF
-	TRBV10-3	many	TRBJ2-7	TGTGCCTCCGGGACACTCGACTCCTACGAGCAGTACTTC	CASGTLDSYEQYF
-	TRBV7-9	-	TRBJ2-3	TGTGCCAGCAGTGAACGAGTAGATACGCAGTATTTT	CASSERVDTQYF
-	TRBV24-1	few	TRBJ2-1	TGTGCCACCGGGTCCTACAATGAGCAGTTCTTC	CATGSYNEQFF
-	TRBV3-1	few	TRBJ1-1	TGTGCCAGCAGCCCGGGGGCCAAAGCTTTCTTT	CASSPGAKAFF
-	TRBV12-3/TRBV12-4	many	TRBJ1-5	TGTGCCAGCAGTTCGGCTCTTCGCCTCATCGACCCCAATCAGCCCCAGCATTTT	CASSSALRLIDPNQPQHF
TRBD2	TRBV28	many	TRBJ2-7	TGTGCCAGCAGTCCCGGACTAGCGGGAGTCTCCTACGAGCAGTACTTC	CASSPGLAGVSYEQYF
-	TRBV12-3/TRBV12-4	many	TRBJ2-7	TGTGCCAGCACCGATAGCGATTTCCCAACCTACGAGCAGTACTTC	CASTDSDFPTYEQYF
-	TRBV5-1	few	TRBJ2-4	TGCGCCAGCAGCCTGGGACGGGGCTCCCTCTCAGGGAACATTCAGTACTTC	CASSLGRGSLSGNIQYF
TRBD2	TRBV4-1	few	TRBJ2-7	TGCGCCAGCAGCCCAAAAACTAGCGGGAGGCGAGGGGAGCAGTACTTC	CASSPKTSGRRGEQYF
-	TRBV6-5	few	TRBJ1-2	TGTGCCAGCAGTTACAGGCAGGACAGTTGGACTAACTATGGCTACACCTTC	CASSYRQDSWTNYGYTF
-	TRBV6-2/TRBV6-3	many	TRBJ2-7	TGTGCCAGCAGTTCCGGGACCCCCAGCGCGGAGCAGTACTTC	CASSSGTPSAEQYF
-	TRBV10-2	-	TRBJ2-2	TGCGCCAGCAGTGAGTCGGATCGGGTTGCGAACACCGGGGAGCTGTTTTTT	CASSESDRVANTGELFF
-	TRBV20-1	many	TRBJ1-2	TGCAGTGTGGACAGAAACTATGGCTACACCTTC	CSVDRNYGYTF
TRBD2	TRBV7-2	many	TRBJ2-1	TGTGCCAGCAGCCGAGCCAGCGCCGGGACTAGCGGGGACAATGAGCAGTTCTTC	CASSRASAGTSGDNEQFF
-	TRBV7-9	many	TRBJ2-2	TGTGCCAGCAGCTTCGGTTTGTCGGCGAACACCGGGGAGCTGTTTTTT	CASSFGLSANTGELFF
-	TRBV6-2/TRBV6-3	-	TRBJ2-3	TGTGCCAGCAGTTACTCGGCTAGGGGGGTCACAGATACGCAGTATTTT	CASSYSARGVTDTQYF
-	TRBV2	many	TRBJ1-5	TGTGCCAGCAAGGGGAACACGAACAATCAGCCCCAGCATTTT	CASKGNTNNQPQHF
TRBD1	TRBV5-1	many	TRBJ2-2	TGTGCCAGCAGCTTGGACAGGCCGAACACCGGGGAGCTGTTTTTT	CASSLDRPNTGELFF
-	TRBV28	many	TRBJ1-5	TGTGCCAGCAGCCTATGGAGTCAGCCCCAGCATTTT	CASSLWSQPQHF
-	TRBV28	many	TRBJ1-5	TGTGCCAGCAGGTCCGCTACAGGCGGCCCGAGTCAGCCCCAGCATTTT	CASRSATGGPSQPQHF
-	TRBV4-1	many	TRBJ2-1	TGCGCCAGCAGCCATACCCCCATGGGGACCTACAATGAGCAGTTCTTC	CASSHTPMGTYNEQFF
TRBD2	TRBV12-3/TRBV12-4	many	TRBJ2-2	TGTGCCAGCATCCGGACTAGCGGGAGCGCCGGGGAGCTGTTTTTT	CASIRTSGSAGELFF
TRBD2	TRBV10-3	few	TRBJ2-1	TGTGCCATCAGTGCCAGACTAGCGGGAAACGATGAGCAGTTCTTC	CAISARLAGNDEQFF
TRBD1	TRBV12-3/TRBV12-4	many	TRBJ2-5	TGTGCCAGTGGGACAGGGCTGGGAGAGACCCAGTACTTC	CASGTGLGETQYF
TRBD1	TRBV9	-	TRBJ2-7	TGTGCCAGCAGCGGGGGACAGGGTTTTTACGAGCAGTACTTC	CASSGGQGFYEQYF
TRBD2	TRBV2	many	TRBJ2-1	TGTGCCAGCAGGGGCACTAGCGGGAGCGGCCGGTGGTTCTTC	CASRGTSGSGRWFF
-	TRBV6-1	-	TRBJ1-5	TGTGCCAGTTGGGGGGACCAGCCCGGTTCTCCGCCCCAGCATTTT	CASWGDQPGSPPQHF
TRBD2	TRBV29-1	many	TRBJ2-3	TGCAGCGTTGAAGGAGGGCTAGCGGGAGGAAGAGATACGCAGTATTTT	CSVEGGLAGGRDTQYF
TRBD1	TRBV15	-	TRBJ1-3	TGTGCCACCAGCAGGGAAGGGACCCCGACAGGGACTGGAAACACCATATATTTT	CATSREGTPTGTGNTIYF
-	TRBV4-1	-	TRBJ1-2	TGCGCCAGCAGCCAAGAAGCAGGGGTCGGCTACACCTTC	CASSQEAGVGYTF
TRBD2	TRBV20-1	-	TRBJ2-1	TGCAGTGCTAAAGCGGGAGGGCCCGGCAATGAGCAGTTCTTC	CSAKAGGPGNEQFF